The source of this T cell receptor beta chain is a study of T-cell reconstitution after alpha-beta-depleted transplantation in children. Whole-study results and caveats: About two months after transplant, alpha-beta T cells reportedly came from several hundred expanded graft clones. Day-60 TCRbeta diversity that was high in some patients was derived from surviving recipient T cells and thymic progenitors.

Researchers prepared the TCRbeta library using unique molecular identifiers, the study reports. TCRdb redid the calling of the PCR reads with MiXCR, one entry per CDR3 protein. The data contain about 32,000 distinct CDR3 sequences, less than 8.5% of them singletons. V lost 3 bases to trimming and J lost 4 bases; unmatched junction nucleotides: 14. Germline V gene sequence: CDR1 MNHNS, CDR2 SASEGT. This CDR3 spans 17 amino acids. This clonotype appeared many times. What it binds is not known. Sequenced here: peripheral blood, sampled 60 days after TCRalphabeta/CD19-depleted stem cell transplant. The TCR sequence derives from a child less than two years old who had a stem cell transplant for acute myeloid leukemia, so the T cells may come from the graft donor. The gene calls are TRBV6-1 and TRBJ1-1; 7 bases map to TRBD1. The CDR3 spells CASSDDYQGVTGTEAFF. The DNA of the CDR3 is TGTGCCAGCAGTGATGATTACCAGGGGGTTACGGGCACTGAAGCTTTCTTT.